These 32 T cell receptor beta chains share one sample of origin, sequenced in a study of blood T cell repertoires in COVID-19. Some clones are missing from TCRdb's copy, which holds only in-frame ones; the method was immunoSEQ multiplex PCR. Of a few hundred thousand clones listed, approximately 87% are singletons. Specimen: PBMCs or T cells enriched from blood (not recorded which). Receptors originate from a man aged 25 to 40 who had recovered from COVID-19.

This chain links TRBV5-1 with TRBJ1-2; a possible D gene is TRBD1 (5 bases). The germline V and J ends were trimmed by 0 bases and 6 bases, with 12 bases remaining between them. CDR3 length: 14 amino acids. Germline V CDR1 and CDR2: SGHRS, YFSETQ. Here the CDR3 reads CASSLVGQGDGYTF. The CDR3 DNA is TGCGCCAGCAGCTTGGTAGGGCAGGGTGATGGCTACACCTTC.

The CDR3 reads CASSQEGRGWVTEAFF. The CDR3 bases are TGTGCCAGCAGCCAAGAGGGCAGGGGATGGGTAACTGAAGCTTTCTTT. V gene TRBV4-2 combines with J gene TRBJ1-1; tentative D call: TRBD1 (6 bases). Germline CDR1 and CDR2: LGHNA and YNFKEQ. This CDR3 comprises 16 residues. Trimming removed 0 bases from V and 5 bases from J, with 16 bases in between.

This sequence joins TRBV6-5 and TRBJ1-5; D might be TRBD1 (5 bases). Germline V gives CDR1 MNHEY, CDR2 SVGAGI. The CDR3 sequence is 13 residues long. V lost 5 bases to trimming and J lost 7 bases, with 12 bases between them. DNA of the CDR3: TGTGCCAGCAGTCTGACAGTTACCCAGCCCCAGCATTTT. Translation gives CASSLTVTQPQHF.

The rearrangement joins TRBV7-8 to TRBJ2-7; 7 bases line up with TRBD1. V dropped 1 base and J dropped 2; count of bases not matched to a gene: 2. Germline CDR1 SGHVS, CDR2 FQNEAQ. This CDR3 comprises 14 residues. The CDR3: CASSLVGGPYEQYF. The CDR3, as DNA: TGTGCCAGCAGCTTAGTAGGGGGCCCCTACGAGCAGTACTTC.

J is TRBJ1-2 and V is TRBV3-1 (or the pseudogene TRBV3-2), with D unclear. V lost 1 base to trimming and J lost 5 bases, with 14 bases between them. Germline V CDR1 and CDR2: LGHDT, YNNKEL (reference sequence). CDR3 length: 15 amino acids. This CDR3 reads CASSQGSISPYGYTF. CDR3 bases: TGTGCCAGCAGCCAAGGGTCCATAAGCCCATATGGCTACACCTTC.

The CDR3 loop reads CASGGTGTTQYNEQFF. In DNA, the CDR3 is TGTGCCAGCGGGGGAACCGGGACTACCCAATACAATGAGCAGTTCTTC. The rearrangement links TRBV3-1 (or the pseudogene TRBV3-2) to TRBJ2-1; 7 bases match TRBD2. The CDR3 length is 16 residues. Per germline, CDR1 LGHDT and CDR2 YNNKEL (reference sequence). J gave up 4 bases and V 8 bases, and 14 bases lay outside the gene matches.

The chain couples TRBV7-2 to TRBJ1-5; unclear D gene. Germline V gene data show CDR1 as SGHTA and CDR2 as FQGNSA. The V gene lost 1 base and the J gene lost 11 bases, with 12 bases spanning the gap. This CDR3 is 13 amino acids long. CDR3 sequence: CASSLEPTRSQHF. The CDR3 bases are TGTGCCAGCAGCTTAGAACCAACGCGCTCCCAGCATTTT.

V usage is TRBV27 and J usage is TRBJ2-1, with 11 bases identical to TRBD2. V shed 3 bases and J 1 base; nucleotides not matched to a gene: 5. CDR1 MNHEY and CDR2 SMNVEV come from the germline V gene (reference sequence). The CDR3 has 17 residues. CDR3 amino acids: CASSLTSGERSYNEQFF. In DNA, the CDR3 is TGTGCCAGCAGTTTGACTAGCGGGGAAAGGTCCTACAATGAGCAGTTCTTC.

V gene TRBV7-3 combines with J gene TRBJ1-3, with unresolved D. The CDR3 spans 17 residues. Trimming removed 1 base from V and 0 bases from J, with 13 bases in between. The V gene's germline CDR1 is SGHTA and CDR2 FQGTGA. The CDR3: CASSLIPGLTSGNTIYF. CDR3 in DNA: TGTGCCAGCAGCTTAATTCCCGGACTCACCTCTGGAAACACCATATATTTT.

The chain combines TRBV5-1 with TRBJ1-1; D remains ambiguous. CDR3 length equals 14 residues. Germline loops: CDR1 SGHRS, CDR2 YFSETQ. Between the trimmed V and J ends, which lost 0 bases and 5 bases, there was a span of 11 bases. The chain's CDR3 is CASSLAGMRTEAFF. CDR3 DNA sequence: TGCGCCAGCAGCTTGGCCGGGATGAGAACTGAAGCTTTCTTT.

The chain joins TRBV2 to TRBJ1-2; 9 nucleotides match TRBD1. The germline CDR1 and CDR2 sequences are SNHLY and FYNNEI. The CDR3 is made up of 15 amino acids. The V segment lost 6 bases and the J segment 4 bases; nucleotides outside the gene matches: 9. The DNA for the CDR3 is TGTGCCAGCAGCGCTGAACAGGGGGCCGGCTATGGCTACACCTTC. Protein product: CASSAEQGAGYGYTF. The whole variable domain, filled in from reference TRBV2 and TRBJ1-2, reads EPEVTQTPSHQVTQMGQEVILRCVPISNHLYFYWYRQILGQKVEFLVSFYNNEISEKSEIFDDQFSVERPDGSNFTLKIRSTKLEDSAMYFCASSAEQGAGYGYTFGSGTRLTVV.

The chain carries TRBV5-1 and TRBJ1-1; no clear D. Germline CDR1 is SGHRS and CDR2 is YFSETQ. The V end lost 4 bases, the J end lost 0 bases, and 10 bases lay between the germline ends. This CDR3 has 14 amino acids. CDR3 coding DNA: TGCGCCAGCAGCCGGCCGGCGGTGAACACTGAAGCTTTCTTT. Its translation: CASSRPAVNTEAFF.

This clone was seen just once. The chain has TRBV5-5 and TRBJ2-7, with 9 bases matching TRBD1. Germline loops: CDR1 SGHKS, CDR2 YYEKEE (reference sequence). The CDR3 contains 17 residues. V shed 4 bases, J shed 4 bases, and the junction held 15 bases outside the gene matches. The CDR3, as DNA: TGTGCCAGCAGCGAACCCGGTTTCAGGACAGGGGAATACGAGCAGTACTTC. Translation: CASSEPGFRTGEYEQYF.

The chain employs TRBV2 and TRBJ2-2; TRBD1 aligns across 8 bases. V lost 6 bases and J lost 2; bases outside the gene matches: 14. The CDR3 spans 18 residues. From germline, CDR1 is SNHLY and CDR2 FYNNEI. The CDR3, as DNA: TGTGCCAGCAGGGACAATTGGGGACAGGACCGAAACACCGGGGAGCTGTTTTTT. Its protein is CASRDNWGQDRNTGELFF.

This clone was seen only once. The V and J genes are TRBV6-5 and TRBJ1-2; 9 bases are a match to TRBD1. Unmatched junction bases numbered 4, after V lost 4 bases and J lost 4 bases. This CDR3 has 14 residues. The germline V gene has CDR1 MNHEY and CDR2 SVGAGI. The CDR3 nucleotides are TGTGCCAGCAGTTCGGACAGGGGAGCCTATGGCTACACCTTC. Residues: CASSSDRGAYGYTF.

This sequence joins TRBV19 and TRBJ1-5, with D perhaps matching TRBD1 (5 bases). CDR1 is LNHDA, CDR2 SQIVND, per germline (reference sequence). Trimming stripped 0 bases from V and 5 bases from J, with 14 bases between. This CDR3 has 16 residues. CDR3 sequence (DNA): TGTGCCAGTAGTATAGATGCGGGGGGACCCTATCAGCCCCAGCATTTT. Protein: CASSIDAGGPYQPQHF.

The chain combines TRBV5-4 with TRBJ1-1; perhaps TRBD1 as D (5 bases). The CDR3 totals 13 residues. Trimming stripped 2 bases from V and 6 bases from J, with 11 bases between. Germline CDR1 is SGHNT and CDR2 is YYREEE (reference sequence). CDR3 amino acids: CASSLRGGAEAFF. The CDR3 DNA follows: TGTGCCAGCAGCTTACGTGGGGGGGCTGAAGCTTTCTTT. Full variable domain (missing parts from reference TRBV5-4 and TRBJ1-1): ETGVTQSPTHLIKTRGQQVTLRCSSQSGHNTVSWYQQALGQGPQFIFQYYREEENGRGNFPPRFSGLQFPNYSSELNVNALELDDSALYLCASSLRGGAEAFFGQGTRLTVV.

The CDR3 nucleotides are TGTGCCAGCTCCAGAATAAACCCCGGGACTAGCGGGGGGATTACAGATACGCAGTATTTT. Its protein is CASSRINPGTSGGITDTQYF. The chain combines TRBV6-9 with TRBJ2-3; 15 bases fit TRBD2. Germline values: CDR1 MNHGY, CDR2 SVAAGI. Losses at the gene ends were 8 bases for V and 3 bases for J; bases not matched to a gene: 18. The CDR3 is 20 amino acids.

The chain has TRBV10-2 and TRBJ1-3; the D is unclear. The CDR3 is made up of 15 amino acids. The V end lost 2 bases, the J end lost 0 bases, and 8 bases lay between the germline ends. From germline, CDR1 is WSHSY and CDR2 SAAADI. The CDR3 DNA reads TGCGCCAGCAGTGAGGGTCGCTACTCTGGAAACACCATATATTTT. Translating it yields CASSEGRYSGNTIYF.

The rearrangement links TRBV6-1 to TRBJ1-6; D uncertain. V lost 1 base and J lost 9, with 10 bases in between. From germline, CDR1 is MNHNS and CDR2 SASEGT. CDR3 size: 14 residues. CDR3 protein: CASSEVSGSSPLHF. The DNA for the CDR3 is TGTGCCAGCAGTGAAGTTTCAGGTTCTTCACCCCTCCACTTT.

This rearrangement joins TRBV12-3 or TRBV12-4 to TRBJ2-5; D unresolved. The DNA end lines up better with TRBJ2-7; the J call may be wrong. This CDR3 has 11 amino acids. The CDR3 bases are TGTGCCAGCAGGAGCTCCTACGAGCAGTACTTC. Protein: CASRSSYEQYF.

The chain joins TRBV10-3 to TRBJ2-2; 7 bases fit TRBD1. This CDR3 comprises 14 residues. Per germline, CDR1 ENHRY and CDR2 SYGVKD. V gave up 8 bases and J gave up 0 bases; unmatched junction bases: 3. The CDR3 nucleotides read TGTGCCATCGGGACAGCTGCGAACACCGGGGAGCTGTTTTTT. Protein sequence: CAIGTAANTGELFF.

The chain combines TRBV4-1 with TRBJ2-3; TRBD2 is a possible D gene (5 bases). The germline gives CDR1 MGHRA, CDR2 YSYEKL. V lost 0 bases to trimming and J lost 4 bases, with 14 bases between them. CDR3 length equals 16 residues. The CDR3 region has the DNA TGCGCCAGCAGCCAAGATTTGGGGAGCGCAGCAGATACGCAGTATTTT. Translation gives CASSQDLGSAADTQYF.

V gene TRBV27 combines with J gene TRBJ2-3, with 7 bases that match TRBD1. Losses at the gene ends were 5 bases for V and 2 bases for J; bases not matched to a gene: 7. The V gene's germline CDR1 is MNHEY and CDR2 SMNVEV (reference sequence). This CDR3 has 15 residues. Here the CDR3 reads CASSPRQGNTDTQYF. The CDR3 coding sequence is TGTGCCAGCAGTCCTCGACAGGGAAACACAGATACGCAGTATTTT.

V and J are TRBV19 and TRBJ1-2, with a tentative D call TRBD1 (6 bases). The V end was cut by 6 bases, the J end by 4 bases, with 12 bases between. The CDR3 loop spans 13 amino acids. Per the germline V gene, CDR1 is LNHDA and CDR2 is SQIVND (reference sequence). The CDR3 region is CASSMGQFYGYTF. CDR3 nucleotides: TGTGCCAGTAGCATGGGACAATTCTATGGCTACACCTTC.

This clone was found once. CDR3 amino acids: CASSQDDRVLDRQPQHF. In DNA, the CDR3 is TGCGCCAGCAGCCAAGATGACAGGGTGTTGGATCGCCAGCCCCAGCATTTT. This rearrangement joins TRBV4-1 to TRBJ1-5, with 7 nucleotides matching TRBD1. CDR3 length equals 17 residues. CDR1 and CDR2 from the germline V gene are MGHRA and YSYEKL. V shed 0 bases, J shed 7 bases, and the junction held 12 bases outside the gene matches.

In this sample, this clone turned up once. The genes are TRBV30 and TRBJ2-5; D ambiguous. V dropped 3 bases and J dropped 5 bases, with 10 bases sitting between them. Germline CDR1 is GTSNPN and CDR2 is SVGIG (reference sequence). This CDR3 is 12 amino acids long. CDR3 in DNA: TGTGCCTGGAGGCCCCCCAGGGAGACCCAGTACTTC. Its protein product is CAWRPPRETQYF.

The chain joins TRBV7-6 to TRBJ2-5; the match to TRBD2 covers 10 bases. The CDR3 has 15 residues. CDR1 is SGHVS, CDR2 FNYEAQ, per germline. After removal of 4 bases from V and 2 bases from J, the junction contained 4 bases not matched to a gene. CDR3 DNA sequence: TGTGCCAGCAGCTCAAGGACTAGCGGACAAGAGACCCAGTACTTC. Translating it yields CASSSRTSGQETQYF.

This sequence joins TRBV27 and TRBJ1-5; 7 bases fit TRBD1. The CDR3 runs to 14 residues. V dropped 5 bases and J dropped 6; count of bases not matched to a gene: 7. Germline assignment: CDR1 MNHEY and CDR2 SMNVEV (reference sequence). CDR3 protein: CASSQDRVGQPQHF. CDR3 coding DNA: TGTGCCAGCAGTCAAGACAGGGTCGGTCAGCCCCAGCATTTT.

The chain joins TRBV5-4 to TRBJ1-2; D remains unclear. This CDR3 spans 14 amino acids. Trimming pared 0 bases from V and 8 bases from J, leaving 14 bases between. CDR1 and CDR2 (germline): SGHNT, YYREEE (reference sequence). The CDR3 loop is CASSLAAGEMGYTF. For the CDR3, the DNA is TGTGCCAGCAGCTTGGCCGCCGGGGAGATGGGCTACACCTTC.

The chain has TRBV5-6 and TRBJ1-6; D is undetermined. CDR1 and CDR2 (germline): SGHDT, YYEEEE. Trimming took 1 base from V and 4 from J, leaving 6 bases between them. This CDR3 spans 14 amino acids. DNA of the CDR3: TGTGCCAGCAGCTTGCGGGATTATAATTCACCCCTCCACTTT. It is translated as CASSLRDYNSPLHF.

This chain connects TRBV5-1 to TRBJ1-6; 7 bases are a match to TRBD1. Unmatched junction bases numbered 5, after V lost 0 bases and J lost 11 bases. CDR1 and CDR2 from the germline V gene are SGHRS and YFSETQ. The CDR3 contains 14 residues. The CDR3 DNA is TGCGCCAGCAGCTTGGAAACAGGGGTTACACCCCTCCACTTT. Translated, it gives CASSLETGVTPLHF.